These T cell receptor beta chains were read from a single sample in a study of T cells in Graves' hyperthyroidism and ophthalmopathy. TCRdb reprocessed the multiplex PCR reads with MiXCR, giving one entry per CDR3 protein. This table holds a few hundred thousand distinct CDR3 sequences, roughly 18% found once. Source material: blood. These TCRs come from a man between 18 and 29 years old with Graves' ophthalmopathy. CDR3s include the opening cysteine and the closing phenylalanine or tryptophan. The D gene is left open where the match is weak.

-,TRBJ2-7,TRBV2,CAIQPGAREQYF
TRBD1,TRBJ2-5,TRBV7-3,CASSWTGKETQYF
TRBD1,TRBJ2-5,TRBV6-1,CATGTGGETQYF
TRBD2,TRBJ2-7,TRBV5-1,CASSAERGSSYEQYF
TRBD1,TRBJ1-2,TRBV12-3/TRBV12-4,CVSSRTGRYGYTF
-,TRBJ1-1,TRBV20-1,CSVDRTLNTEAFF
-,TRBJ2-3,TRBV5-6,CASSSDGSDTQYF
-,TRBJ2-3,TRBV25-1,CASSDFGRASTDTQYF
TRBD2,TRBJ2-5,TRBV5-6,CASSTTSGGPGDETQYF
TRBD1,TRBJ1-5,TRBV15,CATSSGQGPYQPQHF
TRBD1,TRBJ1-4,TRBV29-1,CSVDFGTGEKLFF
-,TRBJ1-1,TRBV6-1,CASTRTEINTEAFF
TRBD2,TRBJ2-3,TRBV29-1,CSVDPAGRDTQYF
-,TRBJ1-2,TRBV7-9,CASSPVNRVINGYTF
-,TRBJ2-3,TRBV10-1,CASSPNYEADTQYF
-,TRBJ1-2,TRBV5-1,CASGPGNNNNYGYTF
-,TRBJ2-6,TRBV11-2,CASSLGGGASGANVLTF
-,TRBJ2-1,TRBV3-1,CASSNLDAGHEQFF
-,TRBJ1-1,TRBV19,CASSMRRATEAFF
-,TRBJ1-1,TRBV6-2/TRBV6-3,CASSYLVPTEAFF
-,TRBJ2-3,TRBV6-4,CASSASLGTDTQYF
-,TRBJ2-1,TRBV12-3/TRBV12-4,CASRSRVSTGQFF
-,TRBJ2-2,TRBV12-5,CASGLAGAGELFF
TRBD1,TRBJ1-2,TRBV28,CASSHAQGEAYGYTF